Below, 30 T cell receptor beta chains from the same sample are listed, as sequenced in a study of cytomegalovirus exposure and HLA in healthy donors. PCR amplification relied on 60 Vbeta primers (plus 13 Jbeta primers). The protocol was immunoSEQ multiplex PCR, while the TCRdb copy is restricted to in-frame clones and leaves out a portion. The repertoire has 120,000 to 150,000 clones, around 10% of them found once; the top ten carry over 1.5%. Sequenced material: PBMCs. The receptors were gathered from a male donor in good health and CMV-seronegative.

This chain uses TRBV15 with TRBJ2-2, with D perhaps TRBD2 (6 bases). V lost 0 bases, J lost 12 bases, and 11 bases lay in between. The CDR3 spans 13 residues. Germline-derived CDR1 and CDR2 are LNHNV and YYDKDF (reference sequence). The CDR3, as DNA: TGTGCCACCAGCAGAGATAGGAGGGAGAAGCTGTTTTTT. It yields the protein CATSRDRREKLFF. Together with reference TRBV15 and TRBJ2-2, the CDR3 gives the full variable domain: DAMVIQNPRYQVTQFGKPVTLSCSQTLNHNVMYWYQQKSSQAPKLLFHYYDKDFNNEADTPDNFQSRRPNTSFCFLDIRSPGLGDTAMYLCATSRDRREKLFFGEGSRLTVL.

V gene TRBV6-5 combines with J gene TRBJ1-2, with a possible D match to TRBD1 (6 bases). The CDR3 is made up of 12 amino acids. Germline V lookup: CDR1 MNHEY, CDR2 SVGAGI. The V and J ends lost 6 bases and 4 bases respectively, with 9 bases between them. DNA of the CDR3: TGTGCCAGCAGAGGGACAAGCTATGGCTACACCTTC. Amino acid sequence: CASRGTSYGYTF.

This clone was seen more than once but under ten times. The J gene is TRBJ2-7, the V gene TRBV28, with D tentatively TRBD1 (5 bases). V gave up 6 bases and J gave up 4 bases, with 13 bases separating them. Per the germline V gene, CDR1 is MDHEN and CDR2 is SYDVKM. CDR3 length: 13 amino acids. The CDR3 DNA reads as TGTGCCAGCAGCCCCCCAGGGCGATACGAGCAGTACTTC. Translated: CASSPPGRYEQYF.

This clone was recorded a few times. This sequence joins TRBV5-8 and TRBJ2-7; 8 bases match TRBD1. The CDR3 covers 15 residues. V shed 5 bases, J shed 0 bases, and the junction held 7 bases outside the gene matches. Germline V gene data show CDR1 as SGHTS and CDR2 as YDEGEE. This chain's CDR3 is CASSRQGPSSYEQYF. The CDR3 DNA reads TGTGCCAGCAGTCGACAGGGGCCGAGCTCCTACGAGCAGTACTTC.

This sequence joins TRBV27 and TRBJ1-1; D may be TRBD1 (5 bases). Germline V gene lookup returns CDR1 MNHEY and CDR2 SMNVEV (reference sequence). Trimming left V 1 base short and J 4 bases short, with 13 bases between. This CDR3 is built from 15 residues. In nucleotides, the CDR3 is TGTGCCAGCAGTTTATATCGGGGGTCTGTCACTGAAGCTTTCTTT. Its translation is CASSLYRGSVTEAFF.

The CDR3 loop reads CASTDKSSGNTIYF. The CDR3 DNA is TGCGCCAGCACCGACAAATCCTCTGGAAACACCATATATTTT. The J gene is TRBJ1-3, the V gene TRBV23-1; D is unclear. TRBV23-1 is assigned to the ORF class and has an uncertain function. V lost 7 bases to trimming and J lost 0 bases, with 10 bases between them. CDR3 length: 14 amino acids.

This clone has only a few counts. The chain employs TRBV5-5 and TRBJ2-5, with 9 nucleotides matching TRBD2. The junction had 5 bases not matched to a gene; V was cut back by 2 bases and J by 3 bases. The CDR3 spans 15 residues. Germline-derived CDR1 and CDR2 are SGHKS and YYEKEE (reference sequence). The CDR3 region has the DNA TGTGCCAGCAGCTTTCCGGGACTAGCAGAAGAGACCCAGTACTTC. This translates into CASSFPGLAEETQYF.

The V gene is TRBV25-1, the J gene TRBJ2-3; the D gene is possibly TRBD2 (7 bases). With 2 bases removed from V and 3 bases from J, the gap between germline ends came to 12 bases. Per the germline V gene, CDR1 is MGHDK and CDR2 is SYGVNS. CDR3 length equals 15 residues. The CDR3 loop reads CASSELGGRTDTQYF. The CDR3 DNA follows: TGTGCCAGCAGTGAACTCGGGGGGCGAACAGATACGCAGTATTTT.

The chain links TRBV2 to TRBJ1-1; D is perhaps TRBD1 (6 bases). Looked up from germline, CDR1 is SNHLY and CDR2 is FYNNEI. This CDR3 region has 11 residues. Between the trimmed V and J ends, which lost 9 bases and 10 bases, there was a span of 15 bases. The CDR3 nucleotides read TGTGCCAGAGCAAACAGGGTTGGAGCTTTCTTT. Translation: CARANRVGAFF.

This chain joins TRBV5-1 and TRBJ1-1; 8 positions agree with TRBD1. V was clipped by 4 bases and J by 1 base; unmatched bases: 18. The CDR3 length is 19 residues. The germline CDR1 and CDR2 sequences are SGHRS and YFSETQ. This CDR3 is CASSPARDRTGRSNTEAFF. CDR3 in DNA: TGCGCCAGCAGCCCGGCGAGAGACCGGACAGGGAGGTCGAACACTGAAGCTTTCTTT.

This clone was seen a few times. The chain couples TRBV7-2 to TRBJ2-5, with 7 positions matching TRBD2. In germline, CDR1 is SGHTA, CDR2 FQGNSA. The CDR3 sequence is 13 residues long. V gave up 4 bases and J gave up 4 bases; unmatched junction bases: 3. The CDR3 loop is CASSSPGGETQYF. CDR3 nucleotide sequence: TGTGCCAGCAGCTCCCCGGGGGGAGAGACCCAGTACTTC.

This clone was seen a few times. The chain uses TRBV28 and TRBJ2-7; 11 bases match TRBD1. The CDR3 length is 15 residues. CDR1 MDHEN and CDR2 SYDVKM come from the germline V gene. V gave up 5 bases and J gave up 2 bases; unmatched junction bases: 5. The CDR3 protein is CASSGDRGLPYEQYF. The CDR3 DNA reads as TGTGCCAGCAGTGGGGACAGGGGGTTGCCCTACGAGCAGTACTTC.

A few counts support this clone. The V call is TRBV6-5, the J call TRBJ2-2, with D perhaps matching TRBD2 (7 bases). The CDR3 is made up of 16 amino acids. The V and J ends lost 0 bases and 1 base respectively, with 9 bases between them. From germline, CDR1 is MNHEY and CDR2 SVGAGI. DNA for the CDR3: TGTGCCAGCAGTTACTCGGGGGGGCTGAACACCGGGGAGCTGTTTTTT. Translating gives CASSYSGGLNTGELFF.

The chain is built from TRBV2 and TRBJ1-1; perhaps TRBD1 as D (6 bases). Trimming removed 2 bases at V and 5 bases at J, with 12 bases between. CDR3 size: 14 residues. CDR1 and CDR2 from the germline V gene are SNHLY and FYNNEI. The DNA of the CDR3 is TGTGCCAGCAGTGAACAACAGGGATTGACTGAAGCTTTCTTT. Translation: CASSEQQGLTEAFF.

The V gene is TRBV19, the J gene TRBJ2-7, with 7 nucleotides matching TRBD1. Germline lookup yields CDR1 LNHDA and CDR2 SQIVND (reference sequence). The CDR3 runs to 17 residues. With V trimmed by 3 bases and J by 3 bases, 14 bases remained unmatched. CDR3 in DNA: TGTGCCAGTAGTATGGGGTTCTTGGGACAGTTCGGCTACGAGCAGTACTTC. Residues: CASSMGFLGQFGYEQYF. Complete variable domain (other parts from reference TRBV19 and TRBJ2-7): DGGITQSPKYLFRKEGQNVTLSCEQNLNHDAMYWYRQDPGQGLRLIYYSQIVNDFQKGDIAEGYSVSREKKESFPLTVTSAQKNPTAFYLCASSMGFLGQFGYEQYFGPGTRLTVT.

This clone was recorded a few times. The chain combines TRBV4-3 with TRBJ1-4, with 7 bases lining up with TRBD1. The germline V gene encodes CDR1 LGHNA and CDR2 YSLEER. After removal of 6 bases from V and 0 bases from J, the junction contained 13 bases not matched to a gene. The CDR3 is 18 residues long. The CDR3 DNA follows: TGCGCCAGCAGAATCCAGGAGGACAGGACTGCAACTAATGAAAAACTGTTTTTT. Residues: CASRIQEDRTATNEKLFF.

The rearrangement uses TRBV2 and TRBJ2-7; D unclear. Between the trimmed V and J ends, which lost 4 bases and 5 bases, there was a span of 6 bases. CDR1 is SNHLY, CDR2 FYNNEI, per germline. The CDR3 totals 11 residues. The CDR3 reads CASSAPNEQYF. The CDR3 DNA follows: TGTGCCAGCAGTGCCCCAAACGAGCAGTACTTC. The complete variable domain, with remaining parts taken from reference TRBV2 and TRBJ2-7, reads EPEVTQTPSHQVTQMGQEVILRCVPISNHLYFYWYRQILGQKVEFLVSFYNNEISEKSEIFDDQFSVERPDGSNFTLKIRSTKLEDSAMYFCASSAPNEQYFGPGTRLTVT.

This clone has a handful of counts. The chain employs TRBV5-4 and TRBJ2-7, with D maybe TRBD1 (6 bases). Germline CDR1 reads SGHNT; CDR2 reads YYREEE (reference sequence). The CDR3 totals 12 residues. V lost 3 bases, J lost 4 bases, and 8 bases lay in between. The CDR3 region is CASSSQGYEQYF. The CDR3 region has the DNA TGTGCCAGCAGCTCCCAGGGGTACGAGCAGTACTTC.

The table lists this clone with a few counts. This sequence joins TRBV15 and TRBJ2-7; D not resolved. CDR1 LNHNV and CDR2 YYDKDF come from the germline V gene (reference sequence). V lost 1 base and J lost 2, with 12 bases in between. This CDR3 contains 15 residues. The CDR3 reads CATSRATDLAYEQYF. In nucleotides, the CDR3 is TGTGCCACCAGCAGAGCGACCGACCTAGCCTACGAGCAGTACTTC. The whole variable domain, remainder taken from reference TRBV15 and TRBJ2-7, is DAMVIQNPRYQVTQFGKPVTLSCSQTLNHNVMYWYQQKSSQAPKLLFHYYDKDFNNEADTPDNFQSRRPNTSFCFLDIRSPGLGDTAMYLCATSRATDLAYEQYFGPGTRLTVT.

The chain has TRBV18 and TRBJ2-1, with 8 bases matching TRBD2. The CDR3 is 15 residues long. In germline, CDR1 is KGHSH, CDR2 LQKENI. Trimming removed 3 bases from V and 8 bases from J; junction bases left unmatched: 9. CDR3 region: CASSPSGTEGDEQFF. CDR3 sequence (DNA): TGTGCCAGCTCACCTAGCGGGACGGAGGGCGATGAGCAGTTCTTC.

V gene TRBV4-3 combines with J gene TRBJ1-5; perhaps TRBD1 as D (5 bases). Trimming removed 0 bases at V and 6 bases at J, with 21 bases between. CDR3 length: 18 residues. Germline-derived CDR1 and CDR2 are LGHNA and YSLEER. DNA of the CDR3: TGCGCCAGCAGCCAAGACGCGTACGAAGACAGCTTGGGTCAGCCCCAGCATTTT. It specifies CASSQDAYEDSLGQPQHF.

The table lists this clone with a few counts. A read error may account for a junction end that differs from germline. V is TRBV7-7 and J is TRBJ2-3; the D gene is possibly TRBD1 (5 bases). CDR1 is SSHAT, CDR2 FNYEAQ, per germline (reference sequence). This CDR3 region has 15 residues. The CDR3 loop is CASSLGREGTDTQYF. The CDR3 region has the DNA TGTGCTAGCAGCTTAGGCAGGGAAGGCACAGATACGCAGTATTTT.

The chain employs TRBV7-8 and TRBJ2-3; no firm D call. The V end was cut by 5 bases, the J end by 0 bases, with 15 bases between. Germline V gene data show CDR1 as SGHVS and CDR2 as FQNEAQ. This CDR3 has 16 residues. DNA of the CDR3: TGTGCCAGCAGCAAAGCCCCAACGGGTAGCACAGATACGCAGTATTTT. Its translation is CASSKAPTGSTDTQYF.

The chain links TRBV7-3 to TRBJ1-1; 8 nucleotides line up with TRBD1. The CDR3 totals 17 residues. Losses at the gene ends were 2 bases for V and 1 base for J; bases not matched to a gene: 9. Germline V lookup: CDR1 SGHTA, CDR2 FQGTGA. The CDR3 region is CASSLLDRAGENTEAFF. CDR3 nucleotides: TGTGCCAGCAGCTTATTGGACAGGGCAGGGGAGAACACTGAAGCTTTCTTT.

This chain joins TRBV4-3 and TRBJ1-2; 11 bases map to TRBD1. Trimming cost V 3 bases and J 3 bases; bases outside gene matches: 12. The CDR3 totals 18 residues. Per the germline V gene, CDR1 is LGHNA and CDR2 is YSLEER. This chain's CDR3 is CASSQRGTGTGGYYGYTF. CDR3 bases: TGCGCCAGCAGCCAGCGGGGTACCGGGACAGGGGGGTACTATGGCTACACCTTC.

The rearrangement links TRBV9 to TRBJ2-3, with 13 bases that match TRBD2. With 4 bases clipped from V and 4 bases from J, the junction kept 6 bases outside the gene matches. CDR1 and CDR2 (germline): SGDLS, YYNGEE. CDR3 size: 16 residues. DNA for the CDR3: TGTGCCAGCAGCTCGACTAGCGGGGGGTCCCCAGATACGCAGTATTTT. Translating it yields CASSSTSGGSPDTQYF. The variable domain in full, with the rest retrieved from reference TRBV9 and TRBJ2-3, is DSGVTQTPKHLITATGQRVTLRCSPRSGDLSVYWYQQSLDQGLQFLIQYYNGEERAKGNILERFSAQQFPDLHSELNLSSLELGDSALYFCASSSTSGGSPDTQYFGPGTRLTVL.

This clone was picked up a small number of times. The CDR3 bases are TGCGCCAGCAGCTCAGACAGCTTCGTCACTGAAGCTTTCTTT. This codes for CASSSDSFVTEAFF. V gene TRBV5-1 combines with J gene TRBJ1-1; the D gene is possibly TRBD1 (5 bases). This CDR3 spans 14 amino acids. From germline, CDR1 is SGHRS and CDR2 YFSETQ. Deletions cut 3 bases from V and 4 bases from J, with 13 bases between.

The chain is built from TRBV5-1 and TRBJ1-2; a weak D match, TRBD1 (6 bases). The CDR3 has 17 residues. Germline loops: CDR1 SGHRS, CDR2 YFSETQ. V gave up 2 bases and J gave up 0 bases, with 17 bases separating them. CDR3: CASSFGRGILANYGYTF. For the CDR3, the DNA is TGCGCCAGCAGCTTCGGCAGGGGTATCCTCGCTAACTATGGCTACACCTTC.

This clone was counted a few times. The chain is built from TRBV7-2 and TRBJ2-2; 11 nucleotides align to TRBD1. V gave up 6 bases and J gave up 5 bases; unmatched junction bases: 5. The CDR3 has 15 amino acids. Germline V lookup: CDR1 SGHTA, CDR2 FQGNSA. CDR3 loop: CASSSDRGLTGELFF. CDR3 coding DNA: TGTGCCAGCAGTTCGGACAGGGGGCTAACCGGGGAGCTGTTTTTT. The variable domain in full, completed from reference TRBV7-2 and TRBJ2-2, reads GAGVSQSPSNKVTEKGKDVELRCDPISGHTALYWYRQSLGQGLEFLIYFQGNSAPDKSGLPSDRFSAERTGGSVSTLTIQRTQQEDSAVYLCASSSDRGLTGELFFGEGSRLTVL.

V usage is TRBV2 and J usage is TRBJ1-2; TRBD1 matches at 8 bases. From germline, CDR1 is SNHLY and CDR2 FYNNEI. Trimming at V came to 5 bases and at J to 1 base, leaving 3 bases not matched to a gene. This CDR3 contains 14 residues. This CDR3 is CASSWTGINYGYTF. The CDR3 nucleotides are TGTGCCAGCAGTTGGACAGGGATTAACTATGGCTACACCTTC.